These 31 T cell receptor beta chains share one sample of origin, sequenced in a study of read filtering for tumor transcriptome and immune sequencing. From about 0.4 ug of RNA, a library with molecular barcoded alpha/delta and beta/gamma adaptors was made. MiXCR, run by TCRdb on the reads, gives a single entry per CDR3 protein. The sample records roughly 38,000 distinct CDR3 sequences, around 15% being singletons. The sample consisted of a population of CD138-negative cells sorted from bone marrow. All receptors come from a donor over 35 with multiple myeloma.

This clonotype was seen ten or more times. V usage is TRBV2 and J usage is TRBJ2-2, with 10 bases that match TRBD2. CDR3 length: 16 amino acids. The germline CDR1 and CDR2 sequences are SNHLY and FYNNEI. Losses at the gene ends were 5 bases for V and 4 bases for J; bases not matched to a gene: 7. The CDR3 sequence is CASSLLAGVATGELFF. The CDR3, as DNA: TGTGCCAGCAGTCTCCTAGCGGGAGTGGCCACCGGGGAGCTGTTTTTT.

This clonotype was seen repeatedly, ten times or more. V and J are TRBV5-1 and TRBJ2-7; TRBD2 agrees at 7 bases. V was pared by 1 base and J by 5 bases, with 6 bases of the junction left unmatched. Per the germline V gene, CDR1 is SGHRS and CDR2 is YFSETQ. CDR3 length: 14 residues. CDR3 in amino acids: CASSLSAGTNEQYF. The CDR3 nucleotides read TGCGCCAGCAGCTTGTCAGCGGGAACGAACGAGCAGTACTTC.

The table lists this clonotype with many counts. The rearrangement joins TRBV3-1 to TRBJ2-7, with TRBD1 identical over 9 bases. V dropped 5 bases and J dropped 3; count of bases not matched to a gene: 2. CDR1 and CDR2 from the germline V gene are LGHDT and YNNKEL (reference sequence). This CDR3 region has 13 residues. In nucleotides, the CDR3 is TGTGCCAGCAGCGGGACAGGGATCTACGAGCAGTACTTC. Protein: CASSGTGIYEQYF.

This clonotype appeared many times. The rearrangement links TRBV24-1 to TRBJ2-7; 10 bases map to TRBD1. V shed 4 bases and J 5 bases; nucleotides not matched to a gene: 7. Looked up from germline, CDR1 is KGHDR and CDR2 is SFDVKD. The CDR3 is 15 residues long. The CDR3 spells CATSDPGQGNDEQYF. As DNA, the CDR3 is TGTGCCACCAGTGACCCGGGACAGGGGAACGACGAGCAGTACTTC.

This clonotype has at least ten counts. The chain has TRBV4-1 and TRBJ2-7; TRBD2 might be the D (5 bases). Germline CDR1 is MGHRA and CDR2 is YSYEKL. The germline V and J ends were trimmed by 2 bases and 10 bases, with 12 bases remaining between them. The CDR3 consists of 12 residues. This chain's CDR3 is CASSQLLGSQYF. DNA for the CDR3: TGCGCCAGCAGCCAACTACTAGGGAGCCAGTACTTC.

This clonotype has a count of ten or more. V is TRBV5-1 and J is TRBJ2-5; unclear D gene. CDR3 length: 13 residues. CDR1 and CDR2 (germline): SGHRS, YFSETQ. V gave up 0 bases and J gave up 1 base, with 4 bases separating them. The CDR3 bases are TGCGCCAGCAGCTTGGGCATCCAAGAGACCCAGTACTTC. Its translation: CASSLGIQETQYF.

This clonotype showed up many times. The chain has TRBV10-3 and TRBJ2-2, with TRBD2 matching 11 bases. V lost 7 bases and J lost 4; bases outside the gene matches: 5. Germline values: CDR1 ENHRY, CDR2 SYGVKD. CDR3 length: 15 amino acids. CDR3 loop: CAIKTGLAVTGELFF. CDR3 bases: TGTGCCATCAAGACGGGACTAGCGGTCACCGGGGAGCTGTTTTTT.

This clonotype has at least ten counts. The V gene is TRBV11-2, the J gene TRBJ2-3, with 10 nucleotides matching TRBD2. The CDR3 is 16 amino acids. Germline V gene data show CDR1 as SGHAT and CDR2 as FQNNGV. Germline trimming cut 5 bases from V and 4 bases from J; bases unmatched to any gene: 9. The CDR3 coding sequence is TGTGCCAGCAGCCGGAGAGCGGGAGGGCCCTCAGATACGCAGTATTTT. This sequence encodes CASSRRAGGPSDTQYF.

This clonotype was seen ten or more times. The CDR3, as DNA: TGCGCCAGCAGCCCAGGACAGGGGGAGACTGAAGCTTTCTTT. This codes for CASSPGQGETEAFF. This chain uses TRBV4-1 with TRBJ1-1, with TRBD1 identical over 10 bases. J was trimmed by 5 bases and V by 4 bases; bases with no gene match: 4. The CDR3 loop spans 14 amino acids. Germline V gene data show CDR1 as MGHRA and CDR2 as YSYEKL.

This clonotype was detected ten times or more. This chain connects TRBV5-5 to TRBJ2-5, with D hard to call. The CDR3 is made up of 15 amino acids. Trimming stripped 4 bases from V and 2 bases from J, with 15 bases between. The germline V gene has CDR1 SGHKS and CDR2 YYEKEE (reference sequence). Here the CDR3 DNA reads TGTGCCAGCAGCCTCACTCTCCAAAGGCAAGAGACCCAGTACTTC. Its protein product is CASSLTLQRQETQYF.

This clonotype was observed many times. The gene calls are TRBV28 and TRBJ2-7, with 8 bases aligning to TRBD2. The CDR3 has 17 amino acids. V shed 2 bases and J 6 bases; nucleotides not matched to a gene: 15. The germline gives CDR1 MDHEN, CDR2 SYDVKM. CDR3 nucleotide sequence: TGTGCCAGCAGTTTAGGGGTCGGGGGGGCCTCCCGGCTCGAGCAGTACTTC. Amino acids: CASSLGVGGASRLEQYF.

This clonotype was seen repeatedly, ten times or more. The chain combines TRBV5-1 with TRBJ2-1; tentatively, D is TRBD1 or TRBD2 (6 bases each). Trimming stripped 0 bases from V and 4 bases from J, with 14 bases between. CDR1 and CDR2 (germline): SGHRS, YFSETQ. The CDR3 extends over 16 amino acids. The chain's CDR3 is CASSLDRAGSYNEQFF. The CDR3 DNA is TGCGCCAGCAGCTTGGACAGGGCGGGGTCTTACAATGAGCAGTTCTTC.

This clonotype occurred many times. This sequence joins TRBV27 and TRBJ2-1; 8 bases line up with TRBD2. Germline trimming cut 6 bases from V and 0 bases from J; bases unmatched to any gene: 7. The germline V gene has CDR1 MNHEY and CDR2 SMNVEV (reference sequence). The CDR3 contains 16 residues. The CDR3 spells CASRYSGTSSYNEQFF. The CDR3, as DNA: TGTGCCAGCAGATATAGCGGGACGAGCTCCTACAATGAGCAGTTCTTC.

This clonotype was found many times. The V gene is TRBV7-6, the J gene TRBJ2-1; 12 positions match TRBD2. Germline V gives CDR1 SGHVS, CDR2 FNYEAQ. V dropped 5 bases and J dropped 4; count of bases not matched to a gene: 3. This CDR3 has 15 amino acids. The CDR3 coding sequence is TGTGCCAGCAGCCAAACTAGCGGGAGGTACAATGAGCAGTTCTTC. Protein sequence: CASSQTSGRYNEQFF.

This clonotype was recorded at least ten times. The genes are TRBV19 and TRBJ2-1, with D perhaps matching TRBD2 (5 bases). With 7 bases removed from V and 1 base from J, the gap between germline ends came to 17 bases. The CDR3 is 16 amino acids. The germline CDR1 and CDR2 sequences are LNHDA and SQIVND (reference sequence). The CDR3 spells CASKRSSETSYNEQFF. CDR3 nucleotides: TGTGCCAGTAAGCGGTCATCCGAAACTTCCTACAATGAGCAGTTCTTC.

This clonotype was found many times. The chain couples TRBV30 to TRBJ2-5; a possible D gene is TRBD2 (6 bases). CDR3 length: 14 residues. From germline, CDR1 is GTSNPN and CDR2 SVGIG (reference sequence). V shed 3 bases and J shed 2 bases, with 13 bases lying between them. This CDR3 reads CAWRRERGQETQYF. Here the CDR3 DNA reads TGTGCCTGGAGACGGGAGCGTGGGCAAGAGACCCAGTACTTC.

This clonotype was counted many times. The V call is TRBV6-6, the J call TRBJ1-5; tentative D call: TRBD1 (6 bases). Germline values: CDR1 MNHNY, CDR2 SVGAGI (reference sequence). V was shortened by 3 bases and J by 1 base, with 10 bases between the two germline ends. CDR3 size: 15 residues. CDR3 region: CASSYQGMSNQPQHF. The DNA of the CDR3 is TGTGCCAGCAGTTATCAGGGGATGAGCAATCAGCCCCAGCATTTT.

Many counts were recorded for this clonotype. The chain carries TRBV20-1 and TRBJ2-3; possibly TRBD1 for D (8 bases). Germline V gives CDR1 DFQATT, CDR2 SNEGSKA (reference sequence). The V end was cut by 6 bases, the J end by 5 bases, with 18 bases between. The CDR3 is 14 residues long. DNA for the CDR3: TGCAGTGCCCTGACAGGGGAGGGAGGAGATACGCAGTATTTT. This sequence encodes CSALTGEGGDTQYF.

Note on this clonotype: One base away lies a much larger clone, so this may be a sequencing read error. V gene TRBV7-8 combines with J gene TRBJ2-5; 8 bases match TRBD1. The CDR3 has 13 amino acids. Germline V gene lookup returns CDR1 SGHVS and CDR2 FQNEAQ. CDR3 residues: CACSQGQEETQYF. The CDR3 coding sequence is TGTGCCTGCAGCCAGGGACAGGAAGAGACCCAGTACTTC. Full variable domain (rest looked up from reference TRBV7-8 and TRBJ2-5): GAGVSQSPRYKVAKRGQDVALRCDPISGHVSLFWYQQALGQGPEFLTYFQNEAQLDKSGLPSDRFFAERPEGSVSTLKIQRTQQEDSAVYLCACSQGQEETQYFGPGTRLLVL.

This clonotype occurred many times. The rearrangement links TRBV20-1 to TRBJ2-3; D call uncertain. The germline V and J ends were trimmed by 1 base and 3 bases, with 8 bases remaining between them. This CDR3 contains 13 residues. CDR1 is DFQATT, CDR2 SNEGSKA, per germline (reference sequence). Here the CDR3 reads CSARGLSTDTQYF. The CDR3 DNA sequence: TGCAGTGCTAGAGGACTCTCTACAGATACGCAGTATTTT.

Regarding this clonotype: One end of the junction fails to match germline, which may point to a read error. The V gene is TRBV10-2, the J gene TRBJ2-7; no clear D. The CDR3 spans 12 residues. Germline V CDR1 and CDR2: WSHSY, SAAADI. CDR3 in DNA: TGCGCCAGCAGTGTTGGTTTCTACGAGCAGTACTTT. Its translation is CASSVGFYEQYF.

By share, this clonotype counts as medium-sized (0.01 to 0.1%). V is TRBV29-1 and J is TRBJ2-1; TRBD2 agrees at 13 bases. V shed 7 bases, J shed 9 bases, and the junction held 9 bases outside the gene matches. Germline CDR1 SQVTM, CDR2 ANQGSEA. The CDR3 extends over 14 amino acids. The CDR3 region has the DNA TGCAGCGCAGGGACTAGCGGGATGGCGGGTGAGCAGTTCTTC. This encodes CSAGTSGMAGEQFF.

The rearrangement joins TRBV27 to TRBJ2-7, with 8 nucleotides matching TRBD1. V lost 6 bases to trimming and J lost 2 bases; unmatched junction nucleotides: 6. CDR3 length: 14 amino acids. In germline, CDR1 is MNHEY, CDR2 SMNVEV (reference sequence). CDR3 DNA sequence: TGTGCCAGCAGCTCACGACAGGGGCCCTACGAGCAGTACTTC. It translates to CASSSRQGPYEQYF.

In the case of this clonotype: In this CDR3 the conserved last residue, phenylalanine or tryptophan, is missing, so a read error is likely. The chain links TRBV29-1 to TRBJ2-6; 12 positions match TRBD2. There are 16 residues in the CDR3. CDR1 and CDR2 (germline): SQVTM, ANQGSEA. V shed 6 bases, J shed 2 bases, and the junction held 5 bases outside the gene matches. CDR3 sequence: CSVWTSGNTGANVLTS. DNA for the CDR3: TGCAGCGTGTGGACTAGCGGGAACACTGGGGCCAACGTCCTGACTTCC.

The table lists this clonotype with many counts. The chain carries TRBV5-1 and TRBJ2-5, with TRBD1 matching over 9 bases. With 0 bases clipped from V and 3 bases from J, the junction kept 3 bases outside the gene matches. Germline V CDR1 and CDR2: SGHRS, YFSETQ. This CDR3 contains 15 residues. CDR3 sequence reads: CASSLVWTGEETQYF. The CDR3 DNA reads as TGCGCCAGCAGCTTGGTTTGGACAGGGGAAGAGACCCAGTACTTC.

This clonotype has ten or more counts. CDR3 amino acids: CASSLSGATNEKLFF. CDR3 nucleotide sequence: TGTGCCAGCAGTTTAAGCGGGGCAACTAATGAAAAACTGTTTTTT. The genes are TRBV28 and TRBJ1-4; D unresolved. With 2 bases removed from V and 0 bases from J, the gap between germline ends came to 7 bases. Germline CDR1 reads MDHEN; CDR2 reads SYDVKM. CDR3 length equals 15 residues.

Regarding this clonotype: It is likely a read error, because the conserved phenylalanine at the end of the CDR3 is missing. V usage is TRBV10-2 and J usage is TRBJ2-1; D is undetermined. The germline V gene encodes CDR1 WSHSY and CDR2 SAAADI. The CDR3 loop spans 12 amino acids. Trimming left V 8 bases short and J 7 bases short, with 12 bases between. The chain's CDR3 is CASLLTANEQFI. The CDR3 region has the DNA TGCGCCAGCCTACTAACGGCGAATGAGCAGTTCATC.

This clonotype was observed at least ten times. J is TRBJ2-2 and V is TRBV5-1; 8 bases match TRBD2. CDR1 is SGHRS, CDR2 YFSETQ, per germline. The V gene end was trimmed by 3 bases and the J gene end by 1 base; junction bases not matched to a gene: 5. The CDR3 spans 16 residues. CDR3 sequence reads: CASSSGGTLNTGELFF. The CDR3 DNA sequence: TGCGCCAGCAGCTCGGGGGGGACGCTGAACACCGGGGAGCTGTTTTTT.

This clonotype was counted at least ten times. V usage is TRBV6-6 and J usage is TRBJ2-7; D remains unclear. V lost 7 bases to trimming and J lost 1 base, with 17 bases between them. The CDR3 runs 15 residues. Germline-derived CDR1 and CDR2 are MNHNY and SVGAGI (reference sequence). The CDR3 region is CASTDRTAISYEQYF. The CDR3 DNA follows: TGTGCCAGCACCGACCGGACCGCGATTTCCTACGAGCAGTACTTC.

This clonotype was counted ten times or more. This chain connects TRBV2 to TRBJ2-1, with 11 positions matching TRBD2. J was trimmed by 9 bases and V by 5 bases; bases with no gene match: 3. From germline, CDR1 is SNHLY and CDR2 FYNNEI. This CDR3 is 13 amino acids long. The CDR3 here is CASSPGLAVEQFF. The CDR3 DNA follows: TGTGCCAGCAGTCCGGGACTAGCGGTTGAGCAGTTCTTC.

This clonotype was seen many times. The J gene is TRBJ2-1, the V gene TRBV20-1; 12 nucleotides agree with TRBD2. Germline trimming cut 1 base from V and 6 bases from J; bases unmatched to any gene: 7. The CDR3 spans 16 residues. Germline V gene sequence: CDR1 DFQATT, CDR2 SNEGSKA (reference sequence). In DNA form, the CDR3 reads TGCAGTGCTAGAGGACTAGCGGGAGTCATTGGCAATGAGCAGTTCTTC. It codes for CSARGLAGVIGNEQFF.